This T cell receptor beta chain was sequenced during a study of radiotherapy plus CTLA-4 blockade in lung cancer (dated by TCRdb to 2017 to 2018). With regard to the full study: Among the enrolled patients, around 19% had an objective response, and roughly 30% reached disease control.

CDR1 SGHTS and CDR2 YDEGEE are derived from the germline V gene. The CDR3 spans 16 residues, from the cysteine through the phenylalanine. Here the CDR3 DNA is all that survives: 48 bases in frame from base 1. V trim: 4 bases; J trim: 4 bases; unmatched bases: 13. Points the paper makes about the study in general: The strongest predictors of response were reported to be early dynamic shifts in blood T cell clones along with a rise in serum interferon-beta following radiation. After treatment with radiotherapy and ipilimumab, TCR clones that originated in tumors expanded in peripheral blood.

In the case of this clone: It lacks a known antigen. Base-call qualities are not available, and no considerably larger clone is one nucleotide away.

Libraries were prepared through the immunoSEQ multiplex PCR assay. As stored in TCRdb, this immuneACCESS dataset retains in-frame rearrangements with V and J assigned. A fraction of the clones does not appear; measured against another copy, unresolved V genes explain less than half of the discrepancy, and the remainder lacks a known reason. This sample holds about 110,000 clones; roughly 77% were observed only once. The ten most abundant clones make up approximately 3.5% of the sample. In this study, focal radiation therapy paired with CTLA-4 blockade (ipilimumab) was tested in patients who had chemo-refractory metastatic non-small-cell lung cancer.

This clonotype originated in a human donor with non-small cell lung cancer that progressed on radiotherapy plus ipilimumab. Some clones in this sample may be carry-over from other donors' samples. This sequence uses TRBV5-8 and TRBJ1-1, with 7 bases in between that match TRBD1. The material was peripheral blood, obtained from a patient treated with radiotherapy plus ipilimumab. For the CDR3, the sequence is CASSPRQGRGRTEAFF. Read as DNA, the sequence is TGTGCCAGCAGCCCAAGACAGGGTCGGGGACGCACTGAAGCTTTCTTT. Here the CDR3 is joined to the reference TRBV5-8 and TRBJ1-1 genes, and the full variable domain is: EAGVTQSPTHLIKTRGQQATLRCSPISGHTSVYWYQQALGLGLQFLLWYDEGEERNRGNFPPRFSGRQFPNYSSELNVNALELEDSALYLCASSPRQGRGRTEAFFGQGTRLTVV.